This record looks at one T cell receptor (beta chain) sequence and its context. These data come from a study of patients and donors after allogeneic stem cell transplantation. One entry per CDR3 protein, called by TCRdb with MiXCR from the RT-PCR reads. Of approximately 430,000 distinct CDR3 sequences listed, 16% are singletons. The CDR3 loop spans 14 amino acids. The germline V gene has CDR1 MNHEY and CDR2 SVGEGT. V dropped 0 bases and J dropped 8; count of bases not matched to a gene: 6. The sequencing input was blood, either unsorted or a sorted T cell fraction (not recorded which). The chain is built from TRBV6-2 or TRBV6-3 and TRBJ2-5; 7 nucleotides match TRBD2. This clonotype was sampled from a human donor who was either an allogeneic HSCT recipient or a stem cell or donor lymphocyte infusion donor (not recorded which). It is not recorded whose cells these are; they may come from a transplant donor. CDR3 region: CASSYSRTSGTQYF. The CDR3 DNA follows: TGTGCCAGCAGTTACTCCCGGACTAGTGGAACCCAGTACTTC.